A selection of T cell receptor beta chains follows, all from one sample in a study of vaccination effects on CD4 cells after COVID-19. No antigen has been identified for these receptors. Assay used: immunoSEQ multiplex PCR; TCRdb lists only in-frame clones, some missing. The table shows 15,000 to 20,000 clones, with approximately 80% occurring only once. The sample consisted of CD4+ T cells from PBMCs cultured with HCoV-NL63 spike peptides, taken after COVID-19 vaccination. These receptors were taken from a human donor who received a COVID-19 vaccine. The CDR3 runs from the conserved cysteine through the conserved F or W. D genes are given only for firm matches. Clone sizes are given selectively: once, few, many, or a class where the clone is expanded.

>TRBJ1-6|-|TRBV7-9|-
TGTGCCAGCAGCTTGACAGATTCACCCCTCCACTTT
CASSLTDSPLHF
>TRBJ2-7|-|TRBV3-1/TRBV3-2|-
TGTGCCAGCAGCCAAGGGATTCTACGGGAGCAGTACTTC
CASSQGILREQYF
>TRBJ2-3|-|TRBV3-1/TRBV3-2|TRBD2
TGTGCCAGCAGCCAAACTCCGGGACTAGCGGGGGTGGATACGCAGTATTTT
CASSQTPGLAGVDTQYF
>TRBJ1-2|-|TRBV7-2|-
TGTGCCAGCAGCTTACCCCCAGGGAAGGTGAACTATGGCTACACCTTC
CASSLPPGKVNYGYTF
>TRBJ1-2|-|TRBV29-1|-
TGCAGCGAAGAAAGGGTTGGGTATGGCTACACCTTC
CSEERVGYGYTF
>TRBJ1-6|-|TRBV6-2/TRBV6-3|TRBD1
TGTGCCAGCAGTTACGGGGACAGACGGTCACCCCTCCACTTT
CASSYGDRRSPLHF
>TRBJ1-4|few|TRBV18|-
TGTGCCAGCTCACCCGACATTAATGAAAAACTGTTTTTT
CASSPDINEKLFF
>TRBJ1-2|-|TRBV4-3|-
TGCGCCAGCAGCCAAGAGCATCGAGGTTTCGGGGGCTACACCTTC
CASSQEHRGFGGYTF
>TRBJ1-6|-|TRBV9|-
TGTGCCAGCACCTCCAACACGGGGGGGGATTCACCCCTCCACTTT
CASTSNTGGDSPLHF
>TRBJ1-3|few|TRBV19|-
TGTGCCAGTAGTGGGGGGACTGGAAACACCATATATTTT
CASSGGTGNTIYF
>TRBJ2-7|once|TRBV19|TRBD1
TGTGCCAGTAGTATCCGGGACAGCTACGAGCAGTACTTC
CASSIRDSYEQYF
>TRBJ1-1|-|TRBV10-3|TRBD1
TGTGCCATCAGTGAAGGCAGGGGGTTTGAGACGGACACTGAAGCTTTCTTT
CAISEGRGFETDTEAFF
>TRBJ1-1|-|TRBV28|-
TGTGCCAGCAGTTTATCTCGGGTACGAGGCACTGAAGCTTTCTTT
CASSLSRVRGTEAFF
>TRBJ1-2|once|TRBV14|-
TGTGCCAGCAGCCAAGTACAGAGCCCCCTCTATGGCTACACCTTC
CASSQVQSPLYGYTF
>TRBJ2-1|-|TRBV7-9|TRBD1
TGTGCCAGCAGCTTAGGGGACAGGGTTCCCGATGAGCAGTTCTTC
CASSLGDRVPDEQFF
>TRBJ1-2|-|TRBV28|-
TGTGCCAGCAGTTTTTTCAGGAAGGGGTTCGCTAACTATGGCTACACCTTC
CASSFFRKGFANYGYTF
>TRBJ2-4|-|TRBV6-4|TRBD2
TGTGCCAGCAGAGAACTGGGGACTAGCGGGAGGCCCCCAGCCAAAAACATTCAGTACTTC
CASRELGTSGRPPAKNIQYF
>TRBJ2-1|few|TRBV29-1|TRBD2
TGCAGCGTTCGGACTAGCTCGAATGAGCAGTTCTTC
CSVRTSSNEQFF
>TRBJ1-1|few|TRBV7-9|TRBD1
TGTGCCAGCAGCACCTACAGGGGGCGCGGGGCTTTCTTT
CASSTYRGRGAFF
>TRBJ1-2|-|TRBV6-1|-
TGTGCCAGCAGTGAAGCGACAGCCGAGCCCAACTATGGCTACACCTTC
CASSEATAEPNYGYTF
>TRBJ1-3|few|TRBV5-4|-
TGTGCCAGCAGTTCCGGTGGAGGGTACCCTGGAAACACCATATATTTT
CASSSGGGYPGNTIYF
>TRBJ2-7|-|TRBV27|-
TGTGCCAGCAGTTTAAGGGGGGCAGAGTTGTACGAGCAGTACTTC
CASSLRGAELYEQYF
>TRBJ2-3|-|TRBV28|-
TGTGCCATCCAGCGGGACATCACAGATACGCAGTATTTT
CAIQRDITDTQYF
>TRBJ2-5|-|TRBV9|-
TGTGCCAGCAGCGAAAAGTGGGGCCGCCCAGGGCGAGAGACCCAGTACTTC
CASSEKWGRPGRETQYF
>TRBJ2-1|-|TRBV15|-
TGTGCCACCAGCAGCCGGGACACCATCAATGAGCAGTTCTTC
CATSSRDTINEQFF
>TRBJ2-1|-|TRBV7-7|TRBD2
TGTGCTAGCAGCTTAAGAGCGGGAGGGAGCTACAATGAGCAGTTCTTC
CASSLRAGGSYNEQFF
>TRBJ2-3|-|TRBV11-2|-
TGTGCCAGCAGCTTAATCCCTGGGCGTAGCACAGATACGCAGTATTTT
CASSLIPGRSTDTQYF
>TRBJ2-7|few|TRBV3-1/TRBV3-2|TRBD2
TGTGCCAGCAGCCAAGGACAGAGACTAGCGGGAGTCTACGAGCAGTACTTC
CASSQGQRLAGVYEQYF
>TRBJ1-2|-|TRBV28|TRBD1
TGTGCCTGCCGTCACAGGGGGCTTAATGGCTACACCTTC
CACRHRGLNGYTF